Below, one T cell receptor (beta chain) is given with its context. The antigen is unknown. This CDR3 region has 14 residues. Germline V lookup: CDR1 KGHSH, CDR2 LQKENI. V was clipped by 3 bases and J by 5 bases; unmatched bases: 3. Method: immunoSEQ multiplex PCR; TCRdb's copy keeps in-frame clones and lacks some. The repertoire holds some 240,000 clones, with around 88% as singletons. The data are from a study of cytomegalovirus exposure and HLA in healthy donors. Findings of the study overall: The listing of approximately 160 TCR beta chains classed them as cytomegalovirus-associated.

This receptor was identified in a woman younger than 45 in good health and CMV-seropositive. The V gene is TRBV18, the J gene TRBJ1-5, with 8 bases aligning to TRBD1. Source material: PBMCs. In DNA, the CDR3 is TGTGCCAGCTCACCCGACAGGGGTTATCAGCCCCAGCATTTT. Translated, it gives CASSPDRGYQPQHF.